This TCR beta chain was sequenced for a study of blood T cell repertoires in COVID-19. Measured with immunoSEQ multiplex PCR; TCRdb has only the in-frame clones, and not every one. The sample records approximately 200,000 clones, approximately 86% being singletons. Per germline, CDR1 SEHNR and CDR2 FQNEAQ (reference sequence). With 1 base clipped from V and 7 bases from J, the junction kept 6 bases outside the gene matches. The CDR3 is made up of 15 amino acids. This chain links TRBV7-9 with TRBJ2-1; 8 positions agree with TRBD1. This clonotype was obtained from a woman in her twenties or thirties who had been exposed to COVID-19. The sequenced material came from PBMCs or T cells enriched from blood (not recorded which). The CDR3 sequence: CASSLVGQGRNEQFF. The CDR3 DNA follows: TGTGCCAGCAGCTTAGTCGGACAGGGTAGAAATGAGCAGTTCTTC.